This T cell receptor beta chain was identified in a study of read filtering for tumor transcriptome and immune sequencing. On the study more broadly: Revised staging placed roughly 8 patients in R-ISS I, 15 to 20 in II, more than 5 in III.

The library was built from roughly 400 ng RNA with molecular barcoded adaptors for alpha/delta and beta/gamma chains. Using its own MiXCR run on the reads, TCRdb lists one record per CDR3 protein. The sample has about 37,000 distinct CDR3 sequences, roughly 13% seen once. The ends were cut back, 7 bases at V and 3 bases at J, with 16 bases in the middle. The CDR3 is made up of 13 amino acids. The germline gives CDR1 SQVTM, CDR2 ANQGSEA. This clonotype was sampled from a donor over 35 with multiple myeloma. Source material: a population of CD138-negative cells sorted from bone marrow. The chain employs TRBV29-1 and TRBJ2-7; D perhaps matches TRBD1 (6 bases). CDR3 region: CSATARGSYEQYF. The CDR3 bases are TGCAGCGCGACAGCCAGGGGTAGCTACGAGCAGTACTTC.